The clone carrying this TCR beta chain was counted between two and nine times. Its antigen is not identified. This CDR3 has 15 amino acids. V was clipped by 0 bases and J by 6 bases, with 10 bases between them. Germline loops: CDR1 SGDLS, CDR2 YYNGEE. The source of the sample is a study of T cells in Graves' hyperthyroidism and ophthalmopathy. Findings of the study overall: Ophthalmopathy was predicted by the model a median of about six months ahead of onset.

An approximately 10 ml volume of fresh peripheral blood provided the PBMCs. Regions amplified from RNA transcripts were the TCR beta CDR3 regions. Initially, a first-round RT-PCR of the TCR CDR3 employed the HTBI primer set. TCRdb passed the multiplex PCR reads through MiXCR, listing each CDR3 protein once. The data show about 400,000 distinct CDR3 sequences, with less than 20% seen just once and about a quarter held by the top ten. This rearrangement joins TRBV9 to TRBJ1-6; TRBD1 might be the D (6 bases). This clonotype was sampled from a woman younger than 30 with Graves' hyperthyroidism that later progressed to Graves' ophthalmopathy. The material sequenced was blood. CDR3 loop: CASSVAGGGNSPLHF. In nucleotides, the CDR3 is TGTGCCAGCAGCGTAGCTGGGGGCGGTAATTCACCCCTCCACTTT. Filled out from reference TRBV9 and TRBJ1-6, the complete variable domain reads DSGVTQTPKHLITATGQRVTLRCSPRSGDLSVYWYQQSLDQGLQFLIQYYNGEERAKGNILERFSAQQFPDLHSELNLSSLELGDSALYFCASSVAGGGNSPLHFGNGTRLTVT.